This T cell receptor (beta chain) was profiled in a study of cytomegalovirus exposure and HLA in healthy donors listed by TCRdb under 2017. For context, the study as a whole: According to an earlier analysis of 587 of the donors, roughly 180 million T cells yielded some 120 million unique TCR beta sequences and 276 Gb of sequence data. Donor age, sex, ethnicity and CMV serostatus were compiled alongside the repertoire data. The number of typed donors differed by locus: about 620-640 for A, B, C, DRB1 and DQB1; 500 to 550 for DQA1; 606 for DPA1; and some 470 for DPB1. An early release covering around 630 HLA-typed donors comprised about 320 gigabases of sequencing data and roughly 85 million unique TCR sequences. HLA typing included class I and class II loci at four-digit resolution. The T cell repertoires of several hundred subjects were profiled by immunosequencing and related to cytomegalovirus serostatus. Among 300 to 500 genotyped donors of the cohort, an average of around 240,000 unique TCR beta nucleotide sequences was sequenced per donor, of which 15% to 20% were non-productive. To decide whether each TCR beta V gene segment behaved as functional or pseudogenic, an earlier analysis of fewer than 750 of the donors relied on high-throughput TCR beta sequencing. In the later analysis, no new phenotypic data were used to find candidate immune exposures; instead, reliance was placed on TCR beta sequences and their occurrence across donors. The aim of the study was to test whether cataloging public T cell receptors could identify signatures of past pathogen exposure. Several DR-DQ haplotypes were treated as single units for association and clustering because of strong linkage in the cohort. Of the 300 to 500 genotyped donors, 65% to 90% were placed in the genetic ancestry cluster associated with self-reported Caucasian donors. To predict cytomegalovirus infection status, the study brought together high-throughput TCR immunosequencing, statistical association of individual TCRs with disease status, and machine learning. In a later genetic analysis, genome-wide SNP genotypes for about 65% of the roughly 670 donors were used, and that subset was treated as a discovery cohort. Every discovery cohort repertoire had been produced on one sequencing platform. In addition to the first cohort of around 670 subjects, a separate validation cohort of approximately 130 different subjects was used. A later analysis re-analyzed previously published TCR beta repertoires from roughly 600 donors and added high-resolution HLA genotyping to study TCR occurrence patterns. Beyond this particular receptor, the publication reports: The sequencing pipeline was judged likely to have produced a cluster of highly shared sequence variants as a technical artifact. In a later analysis, HLA-associated TCR beta chains showed more clonal expansion and lower generation probabilities than non-associated chains that were equally common. A few of the identified cytomegalovirus-associated TCR beta chains were confirmed in vitro to be specific for cytomegalovirus antigens. In a later analysis, some 17,000 TCR beta sequences were associated with specific HLA alleles at a false discovery rate of 0.05. Strong co-occurrence of HLA alleles, especially DR and DQ, made assigning TCR associations to individual alleles difficult. Across donors, most TCR sequences were observed very rarely, whereas some public TCRs were present in many individuals. A further reported finding was that TCR beta sequences accurately predicted the HLA-A and HLA-B alleles for most subjects in the first cohort. In this cohort, only TCR beta chains were sequenced, and detectable features were limited by the absence of alpha or paired-chain data. According to a later analysis, TCR association rates differed among HLA loci, with DRB1 alleles showing the most associated TCRs and HLA-C alleles showing the fewest. The study gave a list of some 150 TCR beta chains associated with cytomegalovirus. Compared with the approximately 600-donor mean, donors in an Asian-associated ancestry cluster had fewer N-insertions in productive TCRs, according to a later genetic analysis. In an earlier analysis of some 640 of the donors, most TCR beta V segments were observed in productive rearrangements about 87% or about 30% of the time, broadly matching IMGT annotations. The authors suggested that the approach could potentially be generalized to other disease states and immunological phenotypes. Linkage disequilibrium might explain the correlated functional status among segregating V segments, but an unknown experimental factor could not be ruled out. In a later analysis, most CMV-associated TCR beta chains were found to appear HLA-restricted, with HLA associations seemingly driven largely by CMV exposure. Over 15 rarely observed V segments, including chromosome 9 orphons, were excluded from the earlier analysis of several hundred of the donors because counts were too low. For the cohort, immune exposure information was limited to CMV serostatus. The presence/absence analyses assumed that sequencing depth was roughly uniform across donors, and that assumption may not be true. V-gene and J-gene trimming of TCR beta chains was associated with a missense DCLRE1C variant in a later genetic analysis, and the association was replicated in an independent cohort. The classifier was reported to diagnose cytomegalovirus status with high specificity and sensitivity in both the original cohort and the validation cohort. In a later analysis, several top co-occurrence clusters were reported to appear linked to parvovirus B19, influenza, CMV and Epstein-Barr virus. Some IMGT-functional V segments, including TRBV6-2 and TRBV6-3, could not be distinguished by the 87-base-pair reads and were therefore excluded. Because HLA typing was missing for some donors at each locus, association tests included only the typed subset.

Notes on this clone: The clone's antigen remains unknown. One base away there is no much larger clone; base qualities are not given.

The cohort was made up of 500 to 800 healthy bone marrow donors. At the time of sampling, all cohort members were nominally healthy, though unrecorded immune exposures were likely present. The donor was CMV seropositive and was included in the group of 250 to 300 seropositive cohort members. A peripheral blood sample was provided by each donor, and peripheral blood mononuclear cells were used for TCR beta sequencing. Genomic DNA extraction from the blood cell samples was performed with the Qiagen DNeasy Blood Extraction Kit. Preparation of the library involved the immunoSEQ multiplex PCR assay. A mixture of 60 forward primers for TCR Vbeta segments and 13 reverse primers for TCR Jbeta segments was used in the multiplex PCR. A multiplex PCR assay on genomic DNA amplified the CDR3 region of rearranged TCR beta genes. Amplified TCR beta libraries were sequenced as 87-base-pair reads on the Illumina HiSeq System. The original pipeline was this. Across the 670 or so repertoires, a later analysis counted 80 million or so unique TCR beta chains, some 11 million of which were shared by at least two donors. Raw reads were error-corrected and collapsed into unique sequences with a nearest-neighbor algorithm that merged closely related sequences to remove PCR and sequencing errors. To assign V, D and J gene segments, CDR3 sequences were aligned to IMGT reference sequences. For a sequence to be retained, at least a six-nucleotide match to both a V gene segment and a J gene segment was required. A rearrangement counted as productive if the CDR3 had no stop codons and remained in frame with V and J, and every other rearrangement counted as non-productive. Following IMGT convention, CDR3 was defined as the stretch from the second conserved V-encoded cysteine to the conserved J-encoded phenylalanine. Sequences without an unambiguous match to a single V gene segment were excluded from the earlier analysis of about 600 of the donors. An earlier analysis of under 750 of the donors called V segments functional above 56.7% productive rearrangements and segregating when the between-donor standard deviation exceeded 5%. To diagnose cytomegalovirus status from the catalog of TCR beta chain sequences, a statistical classification framework was built. A later analysis assigned V and J genes by comparing TCR nucleotide sequences with IMGT/GENE-DB human TR gene sequences. The TCRdist pipeline was used in a later analysis to assign CDR3 sequences and most-parsimonious VDJ recombination scenarios. In a later analysis, every TCR beta chain was defined by the combination of its CDR3 amino acid sequence and its V-gene family, and reads without a unique V-gene family were dropped. As a way to deal with suspected cross-contamination and a sequencing artifact, a later analysis dropped approximately 570 nucleotide sequences that were highly shared and had low generation probability. For each public chain, a later analysis derived a clonal expansion index from normalized ranks of inferred template counts within each repertoire. In a later analysis, generation probabilities were computed using a VDJ recombination model fitted to out-of-frame rearrangements, and the results were checked against IGoR. Hypergeometric tests were used in a later analysis to score TCR-TCR, TCR-HLA and TCR-CMV co-occurrence, with a repertoire-size bias correction applied to the TCR pairs. False discovery rates were estimated in a later analysis by permuting HLA or CMV assignments 20 times. A later analysis grouped co-occurring TCRs with DBSCAN, adding TCRdist sequence similarity when clustering within HLA-allele-positive subsets. Co-occurrence clustering excluded repertoires with fewer than 30,000 or more than 120,000 public chains, plus five with anomalous nucleotide sharing. Held by TCRdb, this immuneACCESS table contains in-frame sequences only and omits some clones. Under half of the omission traces to an unresolved V gene where checked; the cause of the rest is unknown. The D gene and trimming were derived from the DNA, and the V and J assignments and clone size from that table. The sample has more than 130,000 clones on record, about 79% of them singletons. The top ten clonotypes cover 3.5% to 5% of the sample.

From cysteine to phenylalanine, the CDR3 is 17 amino acids long. Kept here is only the CDR3 DNA, which spans 51 bases and is read in frame from base 1. In the germline V gene (reference sequence), CDR1 corresponds to SSHAT and CDR2 to FNYEAQ. V is cut back by 1 base and J by 4 bases, with 12 bases in the junction unmatched. This chain is built from TRBV7-7 and TRBJ2-7; 8 middle bases align to TRBD2. The receptor was isolated from a man in his forties in good health and CMV-seropositive. Sequencing was done on a sample of PBMCs. The CDR3 reads as follows: CASSLGPPELADYEQYF. The DNA is TGTGCCAGCAGCTTAGGACCGCCGGAACTAGCGGATTACGAGCAGTACTTC.